A selection of T cell receptor beta chains follows, all from one sample in a study of control samples from healthy donors and cancer patients. Here immunoSEQ multiplex PCR was the method, and the copy in TCRdb shows in-frame clones only, minus some. The sample lists about 160,000 clones, roughly 90% seen once, with around 12% in the top ten. Sequencing used blood. The source of these receptors is a man aged 25 to 40 in good health. Both conserved end residues are part of each CDR3. A D gene is named only where the DNA matches it firmly. A row's size may be missing; if present it is once, few, many or a size class.

v_call	clone_size	d_call	j_call	cdr3_nt	cdr3_aa
TRBV6-1	-	-	TRBJ2-1	TGTGCCAGCAGTGAAGCTTGGTGGGAGCAGTTCTTC	CASSEAWWEQFF
TRBV7-9	-	-	TRBJ2-6	TGTGCCAGCAGCCTTGGGACATCGGAGTTGGCTGGGGCCAACGTCCTGACTTTC	CASSLGTSELAGANVLTF
TRBV6-5	-	-	TRBJ1-1	TGTGCCAGCCAAGGGAGGATCTCGGCTGAAGCTTTCTTT	CASQGRISAEAFF
TRBV5-1	once	-	TRBJ2-7	TGCGCCAGCAGCTTGGAAAGGTCATACGAGCAGTACTTC	CASSLERSYEQYF
TRBV4-3	once	TRBD1	TRBJ1-5	TGCGCCAGCAGCCAAGTATTTCCGGGGACAGGGGGCAATCAGCCCCAGCATTTT	CASSQVFPGTGGNQPQHF
TRBV5-1	-	-	TRBJ1-2	TGCGCCAGCAGCTTGGGAGGTGGACGGACGGGGGGCTACACCTTC	CASSLGGGRTGGYTF
TRBV5-1	-	TRBD1	TRBJ2-5	TGCGCCAGCAGCTTGGACGGACAGGGGGGAGAGACCCAGTACTTC	CASSLDGQGGETQYF
TRBV5-1	-	-	TRBJ2-3	TGCGCCAGCACCCTCCCCGGGGGCCTAGATACGCAGTATTTT	CASTLPGGLDTQYF
TRBV20-1	-	-	TRBJ2-5	TGCAGTGCTCCCATGGAGACCCAGTACTTC	CSAPMETQYF
TRBV7-3	-	-	TRBJ2-1	TGTGCCAGCAGCTTAAAGGGTAATGAGCAGTTCTTC	CASSLKGNEQFF
TRBV7-9	-	-	TRBJ2-7	TGTGCCAGCAGTATCCAGGGCGAGCAGTACTTC	CASSIQGEQYF
TRBV6-5	-	-	TRBJ2-7	TGTGCCAGCCGGGACATCACCTACGAGCAGTACTTC	CASRDITYEQYF
TRBV9	-	-	TRBJ1-2	TGTGCCAGCAGCGCGGAGAACTATGGCTACACCTTC	CASSAENYGYTF
TRBV5-6	-	TRBD1	TRBJ2-1	TGTGCCAGCAGCTTGGGGACAGGGGTAAGGAATGAGCAGTTCTTC	CASSLGTGVRNEQFF
TRBV27	-	-	TRBJ1-6	TGTGCCAGCAGTTTATATCACAAACAGGGAGTTTGGTCACCCCTCCACTTT	CASSLYHKQGVWSPLHF
TRBV6-5	-	-	TRBJ1-3	TGTGCCAGCAGTTACTCGAAGATTTCTGCTGGAAACACCATATATTTT	CASSYSKISAGNTIYF
TRBV6-5	-	-	TRBJ1-1	TGTGCCACCACCCTATTACAGGAGACTGAAGCTTTCTTT	CATTLLQETEAFF
TRBV2	few	TRBD1	TRBJ2-3	TGTGCCACCGAGGGACAGGGACTCACAGATACGCAGTATTTT	CATEGQGLTDTQYF
TRBV27	-	TRBD2	TRBJ2-1	TGTGCCAGCAGTTTATCGACGGCGGGAGTAAGGAATGAGCAGTTCTTC	CASSLSTAGVRNEQFF
TRBV15	-	-	TRBJ2-7	TGTGCCACCAGCAAGCCCAACTCCTACGAGCAGTACTTC	CATSKPNSYEQYF
TRBV4-2	-	TRBD1	TRBJ2-2	TGTGCCAGCAGCCAAGAGGCCGGGACAGGGCAATGGGCCGGGGAGCTGTTTTTT	CASSQEAGTGQWAGELFF
TRBV27	once	TRBD1	TRBJ1-3	TGTGCCAGCAGCCCCGGGACAGGGGCTGAGAAATTCGGAAACACCATATATTTT	CASSPGTGAEKFGNTIYF
TRBV4-3	-	TRBD1	TRBJ2-2	TGCGCCAGCAGCTACAGGACAGGGACCTACACCGGGGAGCTGTTTTTT	CASSYRTGTYTGELFF
TRBV20-1	once	-	TRBJ1-1	TGCAGTGCTACACGGAACACTGAAGCTTTCTTT	CSATRNTEAFF
TRBV4-1	once	TRBD1	TRBJ2-7	TGCGCCAGCAGCCCGTCACAGGGGCCTCAAGGGAACGAGCAGTACTTC	CASSPSQGPQGNEQYF
TRBV6-5	-	-	TRBJ2-2	TGTGCCAGCAGTTACCATATTTCCGGGGAGCTGTTTTTT	CASSYHISGELFF
TRBV7-9	-	-	TRBJ1-1	TGTGCCAGCAGCCCCGGGCCACCTAACACTGAAGCTTTCTTT	CASSPGPPNTEAFF
TRBV5-1	-	-	TRBJ2-5	TGCGCCAGCAGCTTGGGTCGGGTGACCCAAGAGACCCAGTACTTC	CASSLGRVTQETQYF
TRBV9	-	TRBD2	TRBJ2-1	TGTGCCAGCAGCCCCCGGGGGAGCGGGGTATACAATGAGCAGTTCTTC	CASSPRGSGVYNEQFF
TRBV10-2	-	-	TRBJ1-5	TGCGCCAGCAGTGAGTCAGGACAGTTTGGGGAGCCCCAGCATTTT	CASSESGQFGEPQHF
TRBV5-5	-	-	TRBJ1-1	TGTGCCAGCAGTTCGAGGCCCCCCCTTGAAGCTTTCTTT	CASSSRPPLEAFF
TRBV5-8	few	-	TRBJ1-5	TGTGCCAGCAGCTTCCAGGGTATCCCCAATCAGCCCCAGCATTTT	CASSFQGIPNQPQHF
TRBV9	-	TRBD2	TRBJ2-5	TGTGCCAGCAGCTTCACACTAGCGGGGGGACAAGAGACCCAGTACTTC	CASSFTLAGGQETQYF
TRBV3-1/TRBV3-2	-	-	TRBJ1-4	TGTGCCAGCAGCCAGGGGGGGTCAGCTAATGAAAAACTGTTTTTT	CASSQGGSANEKLFF
TRBV18	once	TRBD2	TRBJ2-3	TGTGCCAGCTCACCAGACGGGGGGACAGATACGCAGTATTTT	CASSPDGGTDTQYF
TRBV4-3	-	-	TRBJ2-3	TGCGCCAGCAGCCCCCGGACAGCGTCTAGCACAGATACGCAGTATTTT	CASSPRTASSTDTQYF
TRBV14	-	TRBD1	TRBJ2-7	TGTGCCAGCAGCCAGGGACAGTACTCCTACGAGCAGTACTTC	CASSQGQYSYEQYF
TRBV27	-	-	TRBJ2-5	TGTGCCAGCAGCCGTCAAGAGACCCAGTACTTC	CASSRQETQYF
TRBV6-5	-	TRBD1	TRBJ1-2	TGTGCCAGCAGTCGTTCGTACAGGGGAAACTATGGCTACACCTTC	CASSRSYRGNYGYTF